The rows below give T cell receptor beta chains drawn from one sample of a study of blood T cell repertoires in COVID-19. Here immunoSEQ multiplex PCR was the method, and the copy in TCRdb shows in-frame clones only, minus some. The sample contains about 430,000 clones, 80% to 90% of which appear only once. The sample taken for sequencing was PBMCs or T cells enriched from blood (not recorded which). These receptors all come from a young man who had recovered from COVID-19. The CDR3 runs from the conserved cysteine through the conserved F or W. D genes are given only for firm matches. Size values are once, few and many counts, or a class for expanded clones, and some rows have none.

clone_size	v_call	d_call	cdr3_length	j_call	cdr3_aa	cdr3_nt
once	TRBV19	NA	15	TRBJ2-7	CASSEGVGDAYEQYF	TGTGCCAGTAGTGAGGGCGTGGGCGACGCCTACGAGCAGTACTTC
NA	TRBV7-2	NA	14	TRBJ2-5	CASSARLGGETQYF	TGTGCCAGCAGCGCCCGTCTTGGAGGGGAGACCCAGTACTTC
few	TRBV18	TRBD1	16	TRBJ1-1	CASSPRTGQGDTEAFF	TGTGCCAGCTCACCACGGACGGGACAGGGGGACACTGAAGCTTTCTTT
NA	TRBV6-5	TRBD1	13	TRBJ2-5	CASRTGGQETQYF	TGTGCCAGCCGGACAGGTGGACAAGAGACCCAGTACTTC
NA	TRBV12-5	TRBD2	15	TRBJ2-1	CASARQAGAPLEQFF	TGTGCTAGTGCCCGGCAGGCGGGAGCACCTCTAGAGCAGTTCTTC
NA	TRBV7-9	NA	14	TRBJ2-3	CASSKQGIGDTQYF	TGTGCCAGCAGCAAACAGGGCATAGGAGATACGCAGTATTTT
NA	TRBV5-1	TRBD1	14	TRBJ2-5	CASSSDRGGETQYF	TGCGCCAGCAGCTCGGACAGGGGCGGAGAGACCCAGTACTTC
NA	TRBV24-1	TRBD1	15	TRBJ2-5	CATSDRQGARETQYF	TGTGCCACCAGTGATCGACAGGGGGCGAGGGAGACCCAGTACTTC
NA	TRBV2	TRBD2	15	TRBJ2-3	CASRITSGSTDTQYF	TGTGCCAGCAGGATTACTAGCGGTAGCACAGATACGCAGTATTTT
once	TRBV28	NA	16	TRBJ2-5	CASSYLAGMYQETQYF	TGTGCCAGCAGTTACCTAGCAGGAATGTACCAAGAGACCCAGTACTTC
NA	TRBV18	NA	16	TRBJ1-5	CASSPDGGYSNQPQHF	TGTGCCAGCTCACCGGACGGGGGTTATAGCAATCAGCCCCAGCATTTT
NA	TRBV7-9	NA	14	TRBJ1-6	CASSFQQGGSPLHF	TGTGCCAGCAGCTTTCAACAGGGCGGCTCACCCCTCCACTTT
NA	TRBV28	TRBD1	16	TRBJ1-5	CASSFRQGPPNQPQHF	TGTGCCAGCAGTTTCCGACAGGGTCCCCCCAATCAGCCCCAGCATTTT
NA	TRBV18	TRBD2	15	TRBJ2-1	CASSLGLAGGNEQFF	TGTGCCAGCTCACTAGGACTAGCGGGAGGTAATGAGCAGTTCTTC
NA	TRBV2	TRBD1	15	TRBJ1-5	CASSGGTGSYQPQHF	TGTGCCAGCAGTGGGGGGACAGGTTCTTATCAGCCCCAGCATTTT
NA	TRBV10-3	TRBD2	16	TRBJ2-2	CAIRRLAGLNTGELFF	TGTGCCATCAGACGACTAGCGGGACTAAACACCGGGGAGCTGTTTTTT
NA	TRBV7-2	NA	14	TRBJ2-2	CASSLASQGRELFF	TGTGCCAGCAGCTTAGCGAGCCAGGGCAGGGAGCTGTTTTTT
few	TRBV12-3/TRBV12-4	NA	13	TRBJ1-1	CASSLRRGTEAFF	TGTGCCAGCAGTTTGAGGCGGGGCACTGAAGCTTTCTTT
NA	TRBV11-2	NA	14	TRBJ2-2	CASSPGIYTGELFF	TGTGCCAGCAGCCCCGGTATCTACACCGGGGAGCTGTTTTTT
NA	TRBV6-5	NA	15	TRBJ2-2	CASSYWSVDTGELFF	TGTGCCAGCAGTTACTGGTCAGTCGACACCGGGGAGCTGTTTTTT
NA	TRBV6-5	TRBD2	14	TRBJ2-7	CASILGLAGYEQYF	TGTGCCAGCATCTTGGGACTAGCGGGATACGAGCAGTACTTC
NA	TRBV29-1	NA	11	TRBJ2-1	CSVASANEQFF	TGCAGCGTAGCATCTGCTAATGAGCAGTTCTTC
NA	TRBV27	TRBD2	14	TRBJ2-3	CASNLAGSTDTQYF	TGTGCCAGCAATTTAGCGGGGTCCACAGATACGCAGTATTTT
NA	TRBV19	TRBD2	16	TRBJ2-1	CASNPPGRELLNEQFF	TGTGCCAGTAACCCCCCAGGGCGGGAGCTTCTTAATGAGCAGTTCTTC
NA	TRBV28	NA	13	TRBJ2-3	CASSFVSSDTQYF	TGTGCCAGCAGTTTCGTATCCTCCGATACGCAGTATTTT
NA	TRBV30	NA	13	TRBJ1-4	CAWSVERREKLFF	TGTGCCTGGAGTGTGGAGCGAAGAGAAAAACTGTTTTTT
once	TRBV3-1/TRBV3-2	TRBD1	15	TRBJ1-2	CASRTRGQGADGYTF	TGTGCCAGCAGGACAAGGGGACAGGGGGCGGATGGCTACACCTTC
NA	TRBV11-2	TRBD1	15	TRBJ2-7	CASTYTPGTGAEQYF	TGTGCCAGCACCTATACACCCGGGACAGGGGCCGAGCAGTACTTC
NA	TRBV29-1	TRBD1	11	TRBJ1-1	CSVDRGKGLFF	TGCAGCGTGGACAGGGGGAAGGGTTTATTCTTT
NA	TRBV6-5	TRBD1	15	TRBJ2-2	CASSFIGTDTGELFF	TGTGCCAGCAGCTTTATTGGGACAGACACCGGGGAGCTGTTTTTT
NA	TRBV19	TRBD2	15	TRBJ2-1	CASSTQGLAYNEQFF	TGTGCCAGTAGTACCCAGGGACTAGCCTACAATGAGCAGTTCTTC
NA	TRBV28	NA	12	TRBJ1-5	CASSLRGQPQHF	TGTGCCAGCAGTTTAAGAGGTCAGCCCCAGCATTTT
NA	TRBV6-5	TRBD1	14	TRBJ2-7	CASTALGQAYEQYF	TGTGCCAGCACCGCCCTAGGACAGGCCTACGAGCAGTACTTC
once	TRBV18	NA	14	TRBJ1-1	CASSPKRGLTEAFF	TGTGCCAGCTCACCAAAGCGGGGCTTAACTGAAGCTTTCTTT
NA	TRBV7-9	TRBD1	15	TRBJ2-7	CASSSTGSSPYEQYF	TGTGCCAGCAGCTCGACAGGGTCGAGCCCCTACGAGCAGTACTTC
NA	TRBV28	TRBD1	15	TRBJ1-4	CASSFPDRGNEKLFF	TGTGCCAGCAGTTTCCCGGACAGGGGGAATGAAAAACTGTTTTTT
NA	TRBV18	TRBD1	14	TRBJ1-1	CASSEQGMNTEAFF	TGTGCCAGCTCAGAACAGGGGATGAACACTGAAGCTTTCTTT
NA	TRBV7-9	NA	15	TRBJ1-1	CASSLGWIGDTEAFF	TGTGCCAGCAGCTTGGGATGGATAGGGGACACTGAAGCTTTCTTT
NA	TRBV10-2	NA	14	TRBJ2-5	CASRTQGRQETQYF	TGCGCCAGCAGAACACAGGGTCGGCAAGAGACCCAGTACTTC
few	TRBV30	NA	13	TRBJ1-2	CAWSRQINYGYTF	TGTGCCTGGAGCCGACAGATTAACTATGGCTACACCTTC
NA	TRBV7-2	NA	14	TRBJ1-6	CASSSVLPGGPLHF	TGTGCCAGCAGCTCCGTTCTTCCCGGGGGGCCCCTCCACTTT
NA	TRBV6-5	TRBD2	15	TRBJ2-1	CASIQGLAVYNEQFF	TGTGCCAGCATCCAGGGACTAGCGGTCTACAATGAGCAGTTCTTC
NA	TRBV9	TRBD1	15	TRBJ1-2	CASSVDAGQGGGYTF	TGTGCCAGCAGCGTAGACGCCGGACAGGGAGGTGGCTACACCTTC
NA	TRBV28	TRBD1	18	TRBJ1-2	CASKPPQTGRGPNYGYTF	TGTGCCAGCAAGCCCCCCCAAACGGGCAGGGGGCCTAACTATGGCTACACCTTC
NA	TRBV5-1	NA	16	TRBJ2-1	CASSRLHTDSYNEQFF	TGCGCCAGCAGCCGATTGCACACCGACTCCTACAATGAGCAGTTCTTC
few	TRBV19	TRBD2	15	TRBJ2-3	CASRATSGNTDTQYF	TGTGCCAGTAGGGCGACTAGCGGAAACACAGATACGCAGTATTTT
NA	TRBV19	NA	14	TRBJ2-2	CASSISVNTGELFF	TGTGCCAGTAGTATTAGCGTGAACACCGGGGAGCTGTTTTTT
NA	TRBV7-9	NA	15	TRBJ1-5	CASTIGTDSNQPQHF	TGTGCCAGCACCATCGGCACAGATAGCAATCAGCCCCAGCATTTT
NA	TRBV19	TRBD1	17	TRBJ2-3	CASSLYVGQGVPDTQYF	TGTGCCAGTAGCTTATACGTGGGACAGGGGGTCCCAGATACGCAGTATTTT
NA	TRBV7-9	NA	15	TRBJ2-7	CASSHLQAFSYEQYF	TGTGCCAGCAGCCATCTGCAGGCATTTTCCTACGAGCAGTACTTC